This entry is about one T cell receptor beta chain. The sample is drawn from a study of blood T cell repertoires in COVID-19. In the study overall: Spain, Italy and the United States supplied samples that represented acute and convalescent COVID-19. PBMCs, B-cell-depleted T cells, or T cells were the source of the cDNA or gDNA that made up the material.

CDR1 is MDHEN, CDR2 SYDVKM, per germline. The trim removed 6 bases at V and 11 bases at J, leaving 9 bases unmatched. This CDR3 is 13 amino acids long. Study processing details: Estimation of nucleated cell counts was performed using reference gene primer amplification. Some clones are missing from TCRdb's copy, which holds only in-frame ones; the method was immunoSEQ multiplex PCR. That table supplies the V and J calls and clone size; D and trimming were determined from the DNA. The top ten hold approximately 1.4% of the sample, which has under 200,000 clones, around 83% seen once. The chain is built from TRBV28 and TRBJ1-1, with TRBD1 matching over 10 bases. The sample taken for sequencing was peripheral blood. The clonotype was recovered from a human donor in a cohort sampled during active COVID-19. The CDR3, as DNA: TGTGCCAGCAGAAAGACAGGGGGCGGGGGCGCTTTCTTT. This translates into CASRKTGGGGAFF.